This TCR beta chain derives from a study of response to subunit inactivated influenza vaccine (dated by TCRdb to the late 2010s). At the level of the whole study: The study used deep quantitative T cell receptor repertoire profiling to track responses to a trivalent subunit inactivated influenza vaccine. Results the study describes overall, beyond this receptor: The authors suggested that each seasonal influenza vaccination may recruit only a limited number of new T cells.

Reading from cysteine to phenylalanine, the CDR3 counts 15 amino acids. The kept DNA is CDR3 alone, 45 bases in frame from the first base. Via the germline V gene, CDR1 is SGHRS and CDR2 YFSETQ. V lost 3 bases and J lost 0 bases; the stretch between them is 12 bases long. This specimen's time point label, per the study, means: 45 to 55 days after influenza vaccine administration. Libraries were constructed by RT-PCR. Instrument used: Illumina HiSeq 2500. TCRdb handled the public reads itself, with Q25 trimming in fastp and clone calling in MiXCR, and kept productive beta chains. Rows are unified per CDR3 protein, each entry keeping the most common DNA and genes. The sample table records about 520,000 distinct CDR3 sequences; roughly 9.7% of these occur just once. Clones ranked in the top ten supply more than 10% of the sample. Comments on this clonotype: Which antigen it targets is not known. Within one base of it there is no much larger clone, and no base qualities were kept.

The receptor was derived from a man aged 45-60 years who received an inactivated influenza vaccine. Donor details come from another sample of the same person, matched by shared clones. The chain is encoded by TRBV5-1 joined to TRBJ1-1; the D gene is not confidently resolved. The source was PBMCs from blood, collected roughly 45 days after vaccination. At the DNA level, the sequence is TGCGCCAGCAGCTCACATCTCACTTTGAACACTGAAGCTTTCTTT. Its protein product is CASSSHLTLNTEAFF.